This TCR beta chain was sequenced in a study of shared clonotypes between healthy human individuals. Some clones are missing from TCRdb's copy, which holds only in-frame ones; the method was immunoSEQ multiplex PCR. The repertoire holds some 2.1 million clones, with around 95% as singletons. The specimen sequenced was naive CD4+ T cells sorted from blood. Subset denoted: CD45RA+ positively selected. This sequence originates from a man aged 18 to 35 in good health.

For the CDR3, the DNA is TGTGCCAGCAGTTATAACCTAGCGGATCAGTTCTTC. It is translated as CASSYNLADQFF. This chain joins TRBV7-9 and TRBJ2-1; 7 nucleotides line up with TRBD2. The CDR3 runs 12 residues. V lost 6 bases and J lost 13; bases outside the gene matches: 9. Germline CDR1 SEHNR, CDR2 FQNEAQ (reference sequence).